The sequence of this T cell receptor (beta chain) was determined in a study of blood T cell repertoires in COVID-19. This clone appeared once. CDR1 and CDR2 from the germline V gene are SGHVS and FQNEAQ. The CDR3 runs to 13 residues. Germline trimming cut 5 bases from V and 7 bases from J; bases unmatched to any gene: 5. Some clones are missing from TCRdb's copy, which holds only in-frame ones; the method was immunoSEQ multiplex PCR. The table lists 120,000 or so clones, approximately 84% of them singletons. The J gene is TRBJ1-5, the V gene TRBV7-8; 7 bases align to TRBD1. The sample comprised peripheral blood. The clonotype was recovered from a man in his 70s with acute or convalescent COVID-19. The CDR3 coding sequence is TGTGCCAGCAGCAGGGGGCGCGAGCAGCCCCAGCATTTT. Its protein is CASSRGREQPQHF.